This T cell receptor beta chain was identified during a study of molecular identifiers for immune sequencing clone quantification (dated by TCRdb to 2016 to 2019). At the level of the whole study: In a replicate experiment, RNA from roughly 20,000 or 100,000 naive CD8 T cells was split into five aliquots, four of which were sequenced. The study was a methods study using CD8 T cells to benchmark molecular-identifier clustering-based TCR repertoire sequencing (MIDCIRS) and TCR RNA copy counting.

Summary of the overall study and its limitations: Spiked-in Jurkat TCR RNA equal to a single cell's worth was reported to be detectable even within one million naive CD8 T cells. When barcode sub-clustering was not used, chimeric consensus sequences inflated TCR diversity, with chimeras reaching as high as 47%. Modeling estimated about three recovered TCR RNA copies per cell, compared with 9.5 to 10 by digital PCR, which implies approximately 30% capture efficiency. Highly expanded clone sizes could be underestimated if identical TCR molecules share a barcode. In CMV-specific effector cells, clones with more than 20 RNA copies contained over 98% of molecules, whereas in naive cells such clones contained under 1% of molecules. The naive libraries included spiked-in Jurkat TCR RNA (roughly nine copies' worth), and this Jurkat TCR RNA is not part of the donor repertoire.

Naive CD8 T cell libraries were made from approximately 22,000 to 940,000 sorted cells using 10%, 30% or 50% of purified RNA. Naive CD8 T cells, defined as CD8+CD4-CCR7+CD45RA+, were FACS-sorted into RLT Plus buffer on a BD FACSAria II. To test detection sensitivity, Jurkat RNA equal to 9 to 10 TCR copies was added to samples of roughly 18,000-1,000,000 naive CD8 T cells. Enrichment of CD8 T cells was done with RosetteSep CD8+ T Cell Enrichment Cocktail plus Ficoll-Paque, and ACK red cell lysis came afterward. CDR3 length: 14 amino acids, cysteine to phenylalanine. The DNA shown is the 42-base CDR3, in frame from base 1. About this clonotype: Its antigen has not been determined. At one boundary the junction diverges from the germline segment, which might be a read error.

The library was built by means of PCR. TCRdb shows the sequencer as NextSeq 500. Bulk TCR libraries were generated as previously described, with the TCR primers listed in Table S5 used. Total RNA was purified with the Qiagen AllPrep DNA/RNA kit. Before any analysis, reads coming from multiple sequencing runs of the same library were combined into one pool. The paper's data handling went like this. Reads were retained only if their TCR constant sequence matched exactly, and those retained reads were trimmed to 150 nt and grouped according to their 12-nt molecular barcodes. Within each barcode group, reads were sub-clustered at a 15% Levenshtein threshold, and quality-weighted consensus sequences were built per RNA molecule. Non-functional sequences were excluded, and lower-count sequences lying one edit away from another sequence were also excluded. On the basis of fitting two negative binomial distributions, barcode sub-clusters with fewer than 20% of the maximum read count were discarded. In-frame beta chains were kept once TCRdb had trimmed the public reads at Q25 with fastp and called clones with MiXCR. Here each entry gathers all rows of one CDR3 protein and keeps the most common genes and DNA. TCRdb's processing, not the authors' own work, is the source of the V and J calls. The sample table holds more than 85,000 distinct CDR3 sequences, of which approximately 40% were seen once. Around 4.2% of the sample rests with the top ten.

The sequence came from a human donor in good health. Some libraries in this study had Jurkat cell RNA spiked in. Sequenced material: naive CD8+ T cells from blood, with Jurkat cell RNA spiked in. This specimen's cell subset or site label, interpreted: FACS-sorted CD8+CD4-CCR7+CD45RA+ naive T cells. Recombination linked TRBV12-3 or TRBV12-4 to TRBJ2-1; TRBD2 could be the D gene, as 6 bases match. Here is the DNA: TGTGCCAGCAGTCGAGCGGGTCTCTACAATGAGCAGCTCTTC. It is translated as CASSRAGLYNEQLF.